The present T cell receptor beta chain was sequenced within a study of blood T cell repertoires in COVID-19. As for the study in general: COVID-19 samples, acute and convalescent, were from the United States, Italy and Spain.

Some clones are missing from TCRdb's copy, which holds only in-frame ones; the method was immunoSEQ multiplex PCR. The sample lists about 270,000 clones; 88% were seen once. In its sample, this clone was seen once. Those who participated ranged in age from about 18 to 89 years and resided in roughly 26 US areas. Participants were placed into cohorts based on the clinical history they reported. Recovery meant two consecutive negative NP/OP PCR tests, professional clearance, or resolved symptoms. Germline CDR1 MNHEY, CDR2 SMNVEV (reference sequence). The CDR3 consists of 14 residues. J gave up 0 bases and V 3 bases, and 1 base lay outside the gene matches.

The source material was PBMCs or T cells enriched from blood (not recorded which). V and J are TRBV27 and TRBJ2-7; 8 bases match TRBD1. The receptor was derived from a woman in her fifties or sixties who had recovered from COVID-19. CDR3 residues: CASSFGQGSYEQYF. DNA for the CDR3: TGTGCCAGCAGTTTCGGACAGGGCTCCTACGAGCAGTACTTC.